This T cell receptor (beta chain) was sequenced in a study of T cell responses to AZD1222 COVID-19 vaccine (dated by TCRdb to the early 2020s). For context, the study as a whole: AZD1222 recipients whose second dose came at about 4 weeks and those whose second dose came at about 12 weeks were combined into one group, since spike-specific TCR depth and breadth did not differ between the two schedules. TCR sequencing was performed for roughly 250 trial participants, of whom about 200 were given two doses of AZD1222 and approximately 25 were given two doses of MenACWY control vaccine. Trial participants were enrolled by age into 18-55, 56-69 and 70-plus year subgroups, with approximately 150, 30 and 60 TCR-sequenced participants respectively.

A word on this clone: It lacks a known antigen. There are no base qualities to consult, and no much larger clone falls within one base.

The paper's findings and limits, for the study overall: Spike-specific TCR breadth and depth rose significantly after two AZD1222 doses compared with day 0 and with MenACWY recipients. Participants were mostly white British, with more females than males. The authors suggested clonal diversity may have been underestimated. The whole spike protein was spanned by vaccine-associated CD4 TCRs, and dominant responses were seen in regions 160-218 and 743-854. Nearly half of unique spike-specific TCRs reportedly recognized epitopes outside regions mutated in the B.1.351 and B.1.1.7 variants. Because no day 14 peak-response samples were available, repertoires were characterized only after the peak T cell response. In the small 56-69-year group, the increase in depth fell short of significance, most likely because of low power. Conclusions about previously exposed vaccinees were limited because only a handful of AZD1222 recipients were SARS-CoV-2 seropositive at baseline.

The CDR3 regions of human TCRbeta chains were subjected to immunosequencing. In the paper's pipeline: TCRs in the repertoires were matched against a reference library of SARS-CoV-2-specific TCRs that had been generated with the MIRA antigen-specificity platform. Breadth meant the fraction of unique TCRs that were SARS-CoV-2-associated, whereas depth meant the fraction of total T cells that were SARS-CoV-2-associated. Using the MIRA data, each spike-specific TCR was assigned both to the spike region to which the TCR was reactive and to a CD4 or CD8 class. Log10-transformed breadth and depth values were compared by one-way ANOVA with Sidak's multiple comparisons tests. The table comes from immuneACCESS by way of TCRdb, which keeps in-frame sequences with V and J called. Part of the clones is missing from these tables; in studies checked, under half for an unresolved V gene and the rest for unknown reasons. V and J calls and clone size are given by that table; D and trimming were obtained from the DNA. Within this sample are roughly 140,000 clones, with around 88% of them counted one time only. The biggest ten clones account for 2.2% of the sample.

V is reduced by 8 bases and J by 2 bases, leaving a spacing of 12 bases between them. CDR1 and CDR2 (SQVTM, ANQGSEA) derive from the germline V gene. Measured from the cysteine to the phenylalanine, the CDR3 is 13 residues long. Solely the CDR3 DNA is kept, with 39 bases framed from the first base. The time point label, read with the paper, signifies: baseline before first vaccination. Vaccinee samples came from UK trials COV001 and COV002, including a single-blind randomized controlled phase 2/3 trial of AZD1222 (ChAdOx1 nCoV-19) in healthy adults. For TCRbeta chain sequencing, PBMC samples from trial participants were taken at day 0 and at day 28 after the second dose.

The chain is assembled from TRBV29-1 and TRBJ2-2, with the D gene not confidently named. The sequenced sample was peripheral blood, obtained on day 0 of AZD1222 vaccination. The TCR originated in an adult in good health. The DNA reads as follows: TGCAGCACCAGACTGGGTAACACCGGGGAGCTGTTTTTT. This codes for CSTRLGNTGELFF.